The 11 T cell receptor beta chains given below trace back to one sample, sequenced in a study of shared clonotypes between healthy human individuals. Sequencing was performed with immunoSEQ multiplex PCR; in TCRdb, only in-frame clones are kept and a portion is missing. The sample lists about 510,000 clones; roughly 95% were seen once. Sequencing was performed on naive CD4+ T cells sorted from blood. As to subset: CD45RA+ positively selected. These receptors were taken from a woman under 40 in good health.

The V and J genes are TRBV5-4 and TRBJ2-3; possibly TRBD2 for D (6 bases). Germline V gene sequence: CDR1 SGHNT, CDR2 YYREEE (reference sequence). The CDR3 runs 15 residues. V dropped 2 bases and J dropped 0 bases, with 10 bases sitting between them. In nucleotides, the CDR3 is TGTGCCAGCAGCTTTAGGCGGGATAGCACAGATACGCAGTATTTT. Translation gives CASSFRRDSTDTQYF.

This chain joins TRBV2 and TRBJ2-1; D is possibly TRBD2 (6 bases). Trimming stripped 9 bases from V and 0 bases from J, with 15 bases between. CDR1 and CDR2 (germline): SNHLY, FYNNEI. There are 15 residues in the CDR3. The CDR3 region has the DNA TGTGCCAGGAGGGGTAGCGGAGACTCCTACAATGAGCAGTTCTTC. Protein: CARRGSGDSYNEQFF.

The chain carries TRBV19 and TRBJ2-7, with a tentative D call TRBD1 (5 bases). Germline V gives CDR1 LNHDA, CDR2 SQIVND (reference sequence). Trimming took off 3 bases at V and 3 bases at J, with 12 bases between the two ends. The CDR3 contains 14 residues. The CDR3 loop reads CASSIGQGLYEQYF. For the CDR3, the DNA is TGTGCCAGTAGTATTGGTCAGGGTCTCTACGAGCAGTACTTC.

This chain connects TRBV5-1 to TRBJ1-2, with 7 bases that match TRBD1. V gave up 4 bases and J gave up 8 bases; unmatched junction bases: 8. This CDR3 spans 13 amino acids. Germline V gene lookup returns CDR1 SGHRS and CDR2 YFSETQ. This CDR3 is CASSNNGQEGYTF. The CDR3 bases are TGCGCCAGCAGCAATAATGGACAGGAGGGCTACACCTTC.

This rearrangement joins TRBV2 to TRBJ1-3, with D possibly being TRBD1 (6 bases). Germline CDR1 and CDR2: SNHLY and FYNNEI. V shed 4 bases and J shed 4 bases, with 11 bases lying between them. The CDR3 loop spans 14 amino acids. The CDR3 reads CASSVQGQGNTIYF. The CDR3 nucleotides are TGTGCCAGCAGTGTGCAGGGGCAAGGAAACACCATATATTTT.

The chain combines TRBV7-6 with TRBJ2-1; D may be TRBD2 (5 bases). The ends were cut back, 5 bases at V and 0 bases at J, with 14 bases in the middle. There are 16 residues in the CDR3. Germline lookup yields CDR1 SGHVS and CDR2 FNYEAQ. The CDR3 is CASSLLMGSSYNEQFF. The CDR3 DNA follows: TGTGCCAGCAGCCTGCTCATGGGGAGCTCCTACAATGAGCAGTTCTTC. The whole variable domain, filled in from reference TRBV7-6 and TRBJ2-1, reads GAGVSQSPRYKVTKRGQDVALRCDPISGHVSLYWYRQALGQGPEFLTYFNYEAQQDKSGLPNDRFSAERPEGSISTLTIQRTEQRDSAMYRCASSLLMGSSYNEQFFGPGTRLTVL.

The chain carries TRBV5-5 and TRBJ2-1; TRBD1 matches at 7 bases. CDR1 SGHKS and CDR2 YYEKEE come from the germline V gene (reference sequence). The CDR3 is 15 residues long. J gave up 8 bases and V 0 bases, and 8 bases lay outside the gene matches. This chain's CDR3 is CASSLGLQGSHEQFF. In DNA, the CDR3 is TGTGCCAGCAGCTTGGGGCTACAGGGGTCCCATGAGCAGTTCTTC.

V is TRBV11-1 and J is TRBJ1-2, with a possible D match to TRBD1 (5 bases). CDR1 SGHAT and CDR2 FQDESV come from the germline V gene (reference sequence). The V gene lost 5 bases and the J gene lost 5 bases, with 12 bases spanning the gap. The CDR3 runs to 13 residues. The CDR3 sequence is CASSLQGGYGYTF. In DNA, the CDR3 is TGTGCCAGCAGCCTCCAGGGTGGGTATGGCTACACCTTC.

V and J are TRBV7-2 and TRBJ2-7; 9 nucleotides line up with TRBD2. Germline V gene sequence: CDR1 SGHTA, CDR2 FQGNSA. The V segment lost 3 bases and the J segment 4 bases; nucleotides outside the gene matches: 7. This CDR3 spans 15 amino acids. The CDR3 DNA reads as TGTGCCAGCAGCTTCCTAGCGGGGCCGAAGTACGAGCAGTACTTC. This encodes CASSFLAGPKYEQYF.

V gene TRBV2 combines with J gene TRBJ2-5; D may be TRBD1 (6 bases). Germline CDR1 SNHLY, CDR2 FYNNEI. The CDR3 spans 13 residues. The V end lost 4 bases, the J end lost 2 bases, and 8 bases lay between the germline ends. CDR3: CASSGTEQETQYF. Written as DNA, the CDR3 is TGTGCCAGCAGTGGGACAGAACAAGAGACCCAGTACTTC.

The chain has TRBV5-8 and TRBJ1-5, with TRBD1 as a possible D gene (5 bases). V lost 4 bases and J lost 1, with 12 bases in between. The CDR3 totals 15 residues. In germline, CDR1 is SGHTS, CDR2 YDEGEE. CDR3 sequence (DNA): TGTGCCAGCAGCCAGGGAAGCCTCAGCAATCAGCCCCAGCATTTT. This gives the protein CASSQGSLSNQPQHF. The whole variable domain, filled in from reference TRBV5-8 and TRBJ1-5, reads EAGVTQSPTHLIKTRGQQATLRCSPISGHTSVYWYQQALGLGLQFLLWYDEGEERNRGNFPPRFSGRQFPNYSSELNVNALELEDSALYLCASSQGSLSNQPQHFGDGTRLSIL.